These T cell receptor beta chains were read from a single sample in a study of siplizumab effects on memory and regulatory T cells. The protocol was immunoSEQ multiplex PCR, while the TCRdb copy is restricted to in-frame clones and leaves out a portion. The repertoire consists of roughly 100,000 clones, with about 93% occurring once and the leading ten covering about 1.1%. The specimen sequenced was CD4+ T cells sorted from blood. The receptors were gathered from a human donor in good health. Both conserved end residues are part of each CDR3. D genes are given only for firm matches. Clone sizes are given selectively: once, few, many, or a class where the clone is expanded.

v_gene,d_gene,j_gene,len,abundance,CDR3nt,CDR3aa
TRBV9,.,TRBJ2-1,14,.,TGTGCCAGCAGCCTCCCGGGATCATACAATGAGCAGTTCTTC,CASSLPGSYNEQFF
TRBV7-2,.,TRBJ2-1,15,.,TGTGCCAGCAGCTCCCCCGAGGATGCCTACAATGAGCAGTTCTTC,CASSSPEDAYNEQFF
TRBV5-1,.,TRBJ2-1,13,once,TGCGCCAGCAGCTTGCTTTCACGGGGAGAGCAGTTCTTC,CASSLLSRGEQFF
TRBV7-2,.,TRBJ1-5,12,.,TGTGCCAGCAGCCCCGTCCATCAGCCCCAGCATTTT,CASSPVHQPQHF
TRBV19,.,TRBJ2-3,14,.,TGTGCCAGTAGTCGGGGGCAGGGGGCAGATACGCAGTATTTT,CASSRGQGADTQYF
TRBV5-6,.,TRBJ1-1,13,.,TGTGCCAGCAGCTTACAATTGAACACTGAAGCTTTCTTT,CASSLQLNTEAFF
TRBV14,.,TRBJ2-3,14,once,TGTGCCAGCAGCCCTCTGGACGCCACAGATACGCAGTATTTT,CASSPLDATDTQYF
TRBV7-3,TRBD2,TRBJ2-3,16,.,TGTGCCAGCAGCTTAGGACTAGCGGGAGCGGGAGATACGCAGTATTTT,CASSLGLAGAGDTQYF
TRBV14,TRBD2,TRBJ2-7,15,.,TGTGCCAGCAGCCAGTCAGTAGGGACTAGTGCCGAGCAGTACTTC,CASSQSVGTSAEQYF
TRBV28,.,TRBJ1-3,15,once,TGTGCCAGCAGTGACCCGCCAGGGTCAGGAAACACCATATATTTT,CASSDPPGSGNTIYF
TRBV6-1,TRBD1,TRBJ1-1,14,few,TGTGCCAGCAGCCTTACAGGGGGTGGGTCTGAAGCTTTCTTT,CASSLTGGGSEAFF
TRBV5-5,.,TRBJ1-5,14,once,TGTGCCAGCAGCTTAGAGGGTTCCAATCAGCCCCAGCATTTT,CASSLEGSNQPQHF
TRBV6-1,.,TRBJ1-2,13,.,TGTGCCAGCAGTGATAGGATAAACTATGGCTACACCTTC,CASSDRINYGYTF
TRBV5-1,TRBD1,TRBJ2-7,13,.,TGCGCCAGCAGCTTGGGCAGGGGGCGGGAGCAGTACTTC,CASSLGRGREQYF
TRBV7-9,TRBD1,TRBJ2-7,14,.,TGTGCCAGCAGCTTACGTGGGACAGTAGACGAGCAGTACTTC,CASSLRGTVDEQYF
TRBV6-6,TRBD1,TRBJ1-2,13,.,TGTGCCAGCAGGGAACAGGGGGATTATGGCTACACCTTC,CASREQGDYGYTF
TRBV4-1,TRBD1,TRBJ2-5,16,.,TGCGCCAGCAGCCATGTAGGGACAGTTCGCCAAGAGACCCAGTACTTC,CASSHVGTVRQETQYF
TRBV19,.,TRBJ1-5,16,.,TGTGCCAGTAGTAATCCGGGAACCGGTCAGAATCAGCCCCAGCATTTT,CASSNPGTGQNQPQHF
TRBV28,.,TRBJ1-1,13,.,TGTGCCAGCAGCCCCCCCAGCAACACTGAAGCTTTCTTT,CASSPPSNTEAFF
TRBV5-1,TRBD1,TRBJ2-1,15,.,TGCGCCAGCAGCGACGATCCGGGACAGGCGCACGAGCAGTTCTTC,CASSDDPGQAHEQFF
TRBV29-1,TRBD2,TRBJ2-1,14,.,TGCAGCGTTGGGACTAGCGGGAGCTCCAATGAGCAGTTCTTC,CSVGTSGSSNEQFF
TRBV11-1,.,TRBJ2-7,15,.,TGTGCCAGCAGCACCACCGGGACGACATTCTACGAGCAGTACTTC,CASSTTGTTFYEQYF
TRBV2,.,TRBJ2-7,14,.,TGTGCCAGCATACAAGGCCCCCTAGAATACGAGCAGTACTTC,CASIQGPLEYEQYF
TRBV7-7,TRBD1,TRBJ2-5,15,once,TGTGCCAGCAGCTTAGGAGGGACAGTACAAGAGACCCAGTACTTC,CASSLGGTVQETQYF
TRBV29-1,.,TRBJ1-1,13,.,TGCAGCGTTGAAAGGCCGGGGAGGACTGAAGCTTTCTTT,CSVERPGRTEAFF
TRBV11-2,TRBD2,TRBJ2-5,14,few,TGTGCCACCAACGGACTAGCGGAAGGGGAGACCCAGTACTTC,CATNGLAEGETQYF
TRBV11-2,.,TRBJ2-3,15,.,TGTGCCAGCAGCTTAGTGGGGAAAAAAAGAGGGACGCAGTATTTT,CASSLVGKKRGTQYF
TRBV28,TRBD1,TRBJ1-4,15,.,TGTGCCAGCAGTATACGGGACAGGCATAATGAAAAACTGTTTTTT,CASSIRDRHNEKLFF
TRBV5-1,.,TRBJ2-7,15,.,TGCGCCAGCAGCATTACTGAGGGGGTGGGCTACGAGCAGTACTTC,CASSITEGVGYEQYF
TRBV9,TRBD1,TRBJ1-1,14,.,TGTGCCAGCAGCGGGACAGGGAGGTTAGCTGAAGCTTTCTTT,CASSGTGRLAEAFF
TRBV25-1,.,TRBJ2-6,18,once,TGTGCCAGCAGTGAAACGAAGCACAGACTCTCTGGGGCCAACGTCCTGACTTTC,CASSETKHRLSGANVLTF
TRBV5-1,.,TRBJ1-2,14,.,TGCGCCAGCAGAGACATTTGGGCAGGGAATGGCTACACCTTC,CASRDIWAGNGYTF
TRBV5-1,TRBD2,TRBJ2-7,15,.,TGCGCCAGCTCAGGAATAGCGGGATCATCCTACGAGCAGTACTTC,CASSGIAGSSYEQYF
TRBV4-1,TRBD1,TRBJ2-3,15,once,TGCGCCAGCAGCCAGTACAGGGGGCTAGGGGATACGCAGTATTTT,CASSQYRGLGDTQYF
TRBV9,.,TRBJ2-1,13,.,TGTGCCAGCAGCGTAGAAGGCCCTGGACCGCAGTTCTTC,CASSVEGPGPQFF
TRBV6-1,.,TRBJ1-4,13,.,TGTGCCACCACCCGGACAGCTAATGAAAAACTGTTTTTT,CATTRTANEKLFF
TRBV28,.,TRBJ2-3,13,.,TGTGCCAGCTATGAGGCGTTCTCAGATACGCAGTATTTT,CASYEAFSDTQYF
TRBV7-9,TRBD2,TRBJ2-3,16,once,TGTGCCAGCAGCATCGGGGTAGCGGGAGCGGTAGATACGCAGTATTTT,CASSIGVAGAVDTQYF
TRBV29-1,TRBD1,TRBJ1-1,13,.,TGCAGCGTAGAACCGGGACAGTACACTGAAGCTTTCTTT,CSVEPGQYTEAFF
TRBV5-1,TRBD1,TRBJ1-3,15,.,TGCGCCAGCAGCTTGGTGACAGGGGAAGGAAACACCATATATTTT,CASSLVTGEGNTIYF
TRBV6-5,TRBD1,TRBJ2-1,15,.,TGTGCCAGCAGACCTGACAGGGGGGTTTACAATGAGCAGTTCTTC,CASRPDRGVYNEQFF
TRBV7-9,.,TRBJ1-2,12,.,TGTGCCAGCAGCTTTGACCTGGATGGCTACACCTTC,CASSFDLDGYTF
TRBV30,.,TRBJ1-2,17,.,TGTGCCTGGAGTGTACCCCCCCCTCGTCCGCCTAACTATGGCTACACCTTC,CAWSVPPPRPPNYGYTF
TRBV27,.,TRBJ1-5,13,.,TGTGCCAGCAGGGCACAGGGACATCAGCCCCAGCATTTT,CASRAQGHQPQHF
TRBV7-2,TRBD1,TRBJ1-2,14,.,TGTGCCAGCAGCGTAGGACAGGGGACCTATGGCTACACCTTC,CASSVGQGTYGYTF
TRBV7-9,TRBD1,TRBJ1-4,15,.,TGTGCCAGCAGCTCGACAGGGTTTAGAAATGAAAAACTGTTTTTT,CASSSTGFRNEKLFF
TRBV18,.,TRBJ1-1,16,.,TGTGCCAGCTCAAAAGGCCCCCTGGCAGCGAACACTGAAGCTTTCTTT,CASSKGPLAANTEAFF
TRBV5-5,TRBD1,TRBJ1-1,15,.,TGTGCCAGCAGCGGGTTGAGGTGGGACAGCTCTGAAGCTTTCTTT,CASSGLRWDSSEAFF
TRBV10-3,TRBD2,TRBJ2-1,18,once,TGTGCCATCAGTGAGCCCCGACTAGCGGGAGTTTCCTACAATGAGCAGTTCTTC,CAISEPRLAGVSYNEQFF
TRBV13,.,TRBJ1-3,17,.,TGTGCCAGCAGCTTAGATGTGTGGGGGGCGCGGGGAAACACCATATATTTT,CASSLDVWGARGNTIYF
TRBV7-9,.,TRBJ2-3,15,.,TGTGCCAGCAGCTCGATCGGGGGCAATCGAGATACGCAGTATTTT,CASSSIGGNRDTQYF
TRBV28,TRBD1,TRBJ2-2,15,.,TGTGCCAGCAGGACCGGACAGGAAGAGACCGGGGAGCTGTTTTTT,CASRTGQEETGELFF
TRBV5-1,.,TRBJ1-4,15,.,TGCGCCAGCAGCTTGGAGGCGGGGCAGGGGGAAAAACTGTTTTTT,CASSLEAGQGEKLFF
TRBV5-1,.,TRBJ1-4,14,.,TGCGCCAGCAGTAATCAGGGTTCAGAAGAAAAACTGTTTTTT,CASSNQGSEEKLFF
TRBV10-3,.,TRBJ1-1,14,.,TGTGCCATCAGTGAGACGGGACACACCCTAGAAGCTTTCTTT,CAISETGHTLEAFF
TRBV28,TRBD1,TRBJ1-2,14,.,TGTGCCACTCGCAGGGGGGAAGCTAACTATGGCTACACCTTC,CATRRGEANYGYTF
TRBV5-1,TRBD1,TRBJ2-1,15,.,TGCGCCAGCAGCTTGAGACAGGGACCTTACAATGAGCAGTTCTTC,CASSLRQGPYNEQFF
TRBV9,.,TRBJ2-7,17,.,TGTGCCAGCAGCCTCTCCACCCGGGGTGCTTACCCCTACGAGCAGTACTTC,CASSLSTRGAYPYEQYF
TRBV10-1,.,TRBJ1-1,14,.,TGCGCCAGCAGTGGCGGCAGGGGGAACACTGAAGCTTTCTTT,CASSGGRGNTEAFF
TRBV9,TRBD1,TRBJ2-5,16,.,TGTGCCAGCAGCAGGGGACAGGGGAAGGCCCAAGAGACCCAGTACTTC,CASSRGQGKAQETQYF